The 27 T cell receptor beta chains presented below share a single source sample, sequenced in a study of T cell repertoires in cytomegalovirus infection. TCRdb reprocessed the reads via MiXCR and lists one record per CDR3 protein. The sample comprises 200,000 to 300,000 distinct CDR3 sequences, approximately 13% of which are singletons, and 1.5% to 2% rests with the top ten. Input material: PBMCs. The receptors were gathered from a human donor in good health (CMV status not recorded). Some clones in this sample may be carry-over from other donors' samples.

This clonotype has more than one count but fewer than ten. The CDR3 reads CASRMAGTEYEQYF. The DNA for the CDR3 is TGTGCCAGCAGGATGGCTGGGACGGAATACGAGCAGTACTTC. This sequence joins TRBV28 and TRBJ2-7, with D possibly called TRBD1 or TRBD2 (5 bases each). Trimming cost V 6 bases and J 4 bases, with 16 bases left between them. CDR3 length equals 14 residues. Looked up from germline, CDR1 is MDHEN and CDR2 is SYDVKM.

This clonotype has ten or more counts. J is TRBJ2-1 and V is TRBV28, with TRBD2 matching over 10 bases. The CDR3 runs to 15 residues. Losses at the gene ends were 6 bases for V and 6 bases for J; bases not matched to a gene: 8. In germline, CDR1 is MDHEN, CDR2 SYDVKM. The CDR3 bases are TGTGCCAGCAGCCTGGGACTAGCGATTACCAATGAGCAGTTCTTC. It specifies CASSLGLAITNEQFF. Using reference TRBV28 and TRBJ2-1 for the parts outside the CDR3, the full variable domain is DVKVTQSSRYLVKRTGEKVFLECVQDMDHENMFWYRQDPGLGLRLIYFSYDVKMKEKGDIPEGYSVSREKKERFSLILESASTNQTSMYLCASSLGLAITNEQFFGPGTRLTVL.

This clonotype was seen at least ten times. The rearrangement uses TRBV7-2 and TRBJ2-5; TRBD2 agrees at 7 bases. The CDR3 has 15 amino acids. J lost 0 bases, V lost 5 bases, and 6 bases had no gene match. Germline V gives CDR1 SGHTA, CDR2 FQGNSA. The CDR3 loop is CASSRSAGDQETQYF. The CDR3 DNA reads TGTGCCAGCAGCCGCTCCGCGGGGGACCAAGAGACCCAGTACTTC.

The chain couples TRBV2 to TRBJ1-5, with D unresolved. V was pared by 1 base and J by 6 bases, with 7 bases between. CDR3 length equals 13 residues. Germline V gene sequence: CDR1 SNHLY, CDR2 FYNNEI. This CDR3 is CASSEEGFQPQHF. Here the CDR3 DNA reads TGTGCCAGCAGTGAAGAGGGTTTTCAGCCCCAGCATTTT.

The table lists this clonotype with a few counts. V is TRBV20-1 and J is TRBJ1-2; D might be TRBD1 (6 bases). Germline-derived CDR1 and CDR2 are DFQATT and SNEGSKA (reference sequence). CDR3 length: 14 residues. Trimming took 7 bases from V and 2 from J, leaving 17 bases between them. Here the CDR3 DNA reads TGCAGTGGATTGGGCAGGGGTGGAAACTATGGCTACACCTTC. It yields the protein CSGLGRGGNYGYTF.

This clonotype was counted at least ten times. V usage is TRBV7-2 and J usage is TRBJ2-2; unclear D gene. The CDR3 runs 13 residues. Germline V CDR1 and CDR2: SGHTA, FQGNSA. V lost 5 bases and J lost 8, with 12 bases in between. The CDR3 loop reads CASSRPPAGELFF. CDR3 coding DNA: TGTGCCAGCAGCAGACCTCCGGCGGGGGAGCTGTTTTTT. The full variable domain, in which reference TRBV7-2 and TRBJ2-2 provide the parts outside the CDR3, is GAGVSQSPSNKVTEKGKDVELRCDPISGHTALYWYRQSLGQGLEFLIYFQGNSAPDKSGLPSDRFSAERTGGSVSTLTIQRTQQEDSAVYLCASSRPPAGELFFGEGSRLTVL.

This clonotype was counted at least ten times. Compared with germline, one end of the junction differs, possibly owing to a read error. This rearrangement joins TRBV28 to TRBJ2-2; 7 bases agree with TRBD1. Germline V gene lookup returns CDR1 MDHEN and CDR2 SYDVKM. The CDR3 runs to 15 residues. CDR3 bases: TGTGCCAGCAGTCTATGGGACAGAAACACCGGGGAGCTGTTTTTT. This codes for CASSLWDRNTGELFF.

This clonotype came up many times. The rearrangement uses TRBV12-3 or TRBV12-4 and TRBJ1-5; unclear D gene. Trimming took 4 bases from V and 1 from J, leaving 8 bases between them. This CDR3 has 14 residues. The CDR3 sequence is CASSWVGSNQPQHF. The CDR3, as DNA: TGTGCCAGCAGTTGGGTAGGGAGCAATCAGCCCCAGCATTTT.

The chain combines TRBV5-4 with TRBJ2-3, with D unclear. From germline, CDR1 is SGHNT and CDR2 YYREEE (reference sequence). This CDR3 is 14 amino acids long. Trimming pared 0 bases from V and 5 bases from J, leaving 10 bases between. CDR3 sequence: CASSLAGAVDTQYF. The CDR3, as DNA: TGTGCCAGCAGCTTGGCCGGAGCAGTAGATACGCAGTATTTT.

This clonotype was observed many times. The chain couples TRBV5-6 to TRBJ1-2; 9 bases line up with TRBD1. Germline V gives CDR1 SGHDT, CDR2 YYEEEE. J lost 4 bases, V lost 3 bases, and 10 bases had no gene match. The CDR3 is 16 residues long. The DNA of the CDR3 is TGTGCCAGCAGCTCCCGCGGACCGGGACAGGGCTATGGCTACACCTTC. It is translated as CASSSRGPGQGYGYTF.

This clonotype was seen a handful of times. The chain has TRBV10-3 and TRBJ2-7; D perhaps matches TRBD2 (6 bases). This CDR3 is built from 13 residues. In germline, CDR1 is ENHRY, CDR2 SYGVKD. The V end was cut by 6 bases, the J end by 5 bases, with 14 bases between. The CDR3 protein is CAIRRGQGDEQYF. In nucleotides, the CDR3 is TGTGCCATCAGGCGGGGTCAGGGCGACGAGCAGTACTTC.

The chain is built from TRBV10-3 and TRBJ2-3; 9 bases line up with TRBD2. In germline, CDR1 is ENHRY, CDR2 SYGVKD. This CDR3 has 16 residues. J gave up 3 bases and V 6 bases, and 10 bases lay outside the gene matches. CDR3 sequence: CAISSGTSRRTDTQYF. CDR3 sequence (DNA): TGTGCCATCAGCTCCGGGACTAGCAGGAGGACAGATACGCAGTATTTT.

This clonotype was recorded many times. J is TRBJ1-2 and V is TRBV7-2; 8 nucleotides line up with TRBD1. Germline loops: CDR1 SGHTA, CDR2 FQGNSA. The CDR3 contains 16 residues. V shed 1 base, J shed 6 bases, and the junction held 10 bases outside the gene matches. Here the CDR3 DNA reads TGTGCCAGCAGCTTAGAGAGGCGGCAGGGGGCAAATGGCTACACCTTC. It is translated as CASSLERRQGANGYTF.

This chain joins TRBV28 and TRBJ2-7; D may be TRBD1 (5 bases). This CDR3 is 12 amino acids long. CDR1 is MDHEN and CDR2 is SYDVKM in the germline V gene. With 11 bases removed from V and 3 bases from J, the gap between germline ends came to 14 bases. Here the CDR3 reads CAGSRGSYEQYF. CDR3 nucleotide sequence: TGTGCCGGTAGTAGGGGAAGCTACGAGCAGTACTTC.

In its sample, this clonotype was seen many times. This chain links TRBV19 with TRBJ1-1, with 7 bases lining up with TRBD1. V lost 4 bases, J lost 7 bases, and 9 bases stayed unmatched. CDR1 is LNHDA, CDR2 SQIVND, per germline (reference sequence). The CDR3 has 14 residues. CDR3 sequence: CASSTSGTVDEAFF. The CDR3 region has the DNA TGTGCCAGTAGTACCTCCGGGACAGTTGATGAAGCTTTCTTT.

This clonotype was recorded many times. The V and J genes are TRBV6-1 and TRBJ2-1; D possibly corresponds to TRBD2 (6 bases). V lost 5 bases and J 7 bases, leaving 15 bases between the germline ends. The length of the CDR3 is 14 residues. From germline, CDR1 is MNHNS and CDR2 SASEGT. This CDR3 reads CASSTLAGDNEQFF. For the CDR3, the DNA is TGTGCCAGCAGTACACTAGCTGGGGATAATGAGCAGTTCTTC.

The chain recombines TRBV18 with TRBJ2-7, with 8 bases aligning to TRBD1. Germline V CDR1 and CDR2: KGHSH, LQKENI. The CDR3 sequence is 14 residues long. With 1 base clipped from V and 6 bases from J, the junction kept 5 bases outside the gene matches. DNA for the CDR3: TGTGCCAGCTCACCACGTCAGGGGGCTGGCGAGCAGTACTTC. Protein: CASSPRQGAGEQYF.

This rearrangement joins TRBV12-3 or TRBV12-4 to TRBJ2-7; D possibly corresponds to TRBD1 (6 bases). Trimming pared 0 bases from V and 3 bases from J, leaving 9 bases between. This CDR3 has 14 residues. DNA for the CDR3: TGTGCCAGCAGTTTAGCGAACAGGGTCTACGAGCAGTACTTC. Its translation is CASSLANRVYEQYF.

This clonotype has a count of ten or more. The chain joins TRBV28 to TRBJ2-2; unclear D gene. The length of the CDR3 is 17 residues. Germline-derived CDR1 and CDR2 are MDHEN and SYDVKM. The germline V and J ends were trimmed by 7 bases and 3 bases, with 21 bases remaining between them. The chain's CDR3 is CASTQINYDQDTGELFF. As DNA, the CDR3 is TGTGCCAGCACCCAGATAAACTACGATCAAGACACCGGGGAGCTGTTTTTT.

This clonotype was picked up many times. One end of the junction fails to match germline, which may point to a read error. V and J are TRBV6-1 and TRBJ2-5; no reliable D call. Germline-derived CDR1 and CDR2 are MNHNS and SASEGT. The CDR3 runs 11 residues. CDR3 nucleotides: TGTGCCAGCAGGGAAGACGAGACCCAGTACTTC. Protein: CASREDETQYF.

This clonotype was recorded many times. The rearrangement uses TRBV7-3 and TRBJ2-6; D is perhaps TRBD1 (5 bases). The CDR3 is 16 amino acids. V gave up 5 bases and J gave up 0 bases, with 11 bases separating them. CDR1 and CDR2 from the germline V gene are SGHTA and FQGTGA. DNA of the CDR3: TGTGCCAGCAGCCCAGAAGGGGCCTCTGGGGCCAACGTCCTGACTTTC. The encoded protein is CASSPEGASGANVLTF. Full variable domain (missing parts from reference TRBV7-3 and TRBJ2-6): GAGVSQTPSNKVTEKGKYVELRCDPISGHTALYWYRQSLGQGPEFLIYFQGTGAADDSGLPNDRFFAVRPEGSVSTLKIQRTERGDSAVYLCASSPEGASGANVLTFGAGSRLTVL.

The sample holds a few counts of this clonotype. CDR3 sequence reads: CASRRGTSTLTPGELFF. In DNA, the CDR3 is TGTGCCAGCAGACGGGGGACCTCAACACTTACCCCCGGGGAGCTGTTTTTT. V and J are TRBV6-1 and TRBJ2-2; tentative D call: TRBD2 (6 bases). The CDR3 contains 17 residues. V was trimmed by 6 bases and J by 6 bases, leaving 23 bases between them. Germline CDR1 and CDR2: MNHNS and SASEGT.

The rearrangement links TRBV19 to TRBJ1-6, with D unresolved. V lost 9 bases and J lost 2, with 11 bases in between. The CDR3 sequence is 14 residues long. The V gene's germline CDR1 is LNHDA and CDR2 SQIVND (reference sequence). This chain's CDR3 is CASGSGTYNSPLHF. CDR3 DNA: TGTGCCAGCGGATCCGGTACCTATAATTCACCCCTCCACTTT.

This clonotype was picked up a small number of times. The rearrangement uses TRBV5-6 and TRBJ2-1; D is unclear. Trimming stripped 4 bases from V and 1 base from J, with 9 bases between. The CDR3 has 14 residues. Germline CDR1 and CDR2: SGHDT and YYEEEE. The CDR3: CASSPLASYNEQFF. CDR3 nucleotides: TGTGCCAGCAGCCCCTTGGCTTCCTACAATGAGCAGTTCTTC.

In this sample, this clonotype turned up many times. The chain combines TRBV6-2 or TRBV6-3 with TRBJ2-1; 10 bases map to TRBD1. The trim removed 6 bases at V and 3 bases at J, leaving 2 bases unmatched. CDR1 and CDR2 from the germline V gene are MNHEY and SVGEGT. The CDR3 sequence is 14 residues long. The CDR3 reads CASRGTGDYNEQFF. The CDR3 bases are TGTGCCAGCAGGGGGACAGGGGACTACAATGAGCAGTTCTTC.

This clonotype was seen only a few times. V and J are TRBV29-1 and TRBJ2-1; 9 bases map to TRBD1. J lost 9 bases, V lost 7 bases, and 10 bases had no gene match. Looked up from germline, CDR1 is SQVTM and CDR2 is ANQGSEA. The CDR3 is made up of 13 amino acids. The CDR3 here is CSAKGTGLGEQFF. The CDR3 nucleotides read TGCAGCGCCAAGGGGACAGGGTTGGGTGAGCAGTTCTTC.

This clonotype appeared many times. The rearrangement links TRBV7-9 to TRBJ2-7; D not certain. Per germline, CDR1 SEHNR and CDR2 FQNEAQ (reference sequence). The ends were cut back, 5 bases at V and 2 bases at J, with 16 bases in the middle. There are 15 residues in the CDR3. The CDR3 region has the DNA TGTGCCAGCAGCCCCCTGAGGAGCGTACCCTACGAGCAGTACTTC. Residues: CASSPLRSVPYEQYF.